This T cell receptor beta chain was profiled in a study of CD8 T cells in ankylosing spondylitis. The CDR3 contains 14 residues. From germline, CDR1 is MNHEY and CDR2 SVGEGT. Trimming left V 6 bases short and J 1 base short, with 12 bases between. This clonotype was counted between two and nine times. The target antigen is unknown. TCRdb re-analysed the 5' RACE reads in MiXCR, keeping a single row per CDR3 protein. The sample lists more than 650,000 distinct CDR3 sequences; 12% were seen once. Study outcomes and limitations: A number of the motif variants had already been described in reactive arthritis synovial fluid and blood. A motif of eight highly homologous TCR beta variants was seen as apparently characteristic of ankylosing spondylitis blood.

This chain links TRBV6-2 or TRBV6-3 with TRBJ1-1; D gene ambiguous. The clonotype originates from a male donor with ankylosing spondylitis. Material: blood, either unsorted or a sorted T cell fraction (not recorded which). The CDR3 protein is CASSAQRGNTEAFF. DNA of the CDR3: TGTGCCAGCAGCGCCCAAAGAGGGAACACTGAAGCTTTCTTT.